Reported below is one T cell receptor (beta chain). This entry comes from a study of T cell changes during pregnancy in multiple sclerosis. Using immunoSEQ multiplex PCR, the repertoire was profiled, and TCRdb retains in-frame clones only, with some absent. The table lists around 50,000 clones, just under 95% of them singletons, with 5.5% to 7.5% in the top ten. The TCR sequence derives from a female donor with multiple sclerosis, enrolled in a pregnancy study. Sequenced here: CD8+ T cells from peripheral blood mononuclear cells, sampled in the first trimester of pregnancy.

In nucleotides, the CDR3 is TGTGCCAGCAGTTTAACATGGGACAGAATCTACGAGCAGTACTTC. It translates to CASSLTWDRIYEQYF. The chain uses TRBV27 and TRBJ2-7; TRBD1 matches 7 bases. Per the germline V gene, CDR1 is MNHEY and CDR2 is SMNVEV (reference sequence). Losses at the gene ends were 2 bases for V and 3 bases for J; bases not matched to a gene: 7. CDR3 length: 15 amino acids.